This T cell receptor beta chain was observed in a study of T cell responses to AZD1222 COVID-19 vaccine. Across the study: It was second doses at about 4 or about 12 weeks that were pooled.

Unmatched junction bases numbered 6, after V lost 3 bases and J lost 5 bases. Germline CDR1 reads SGDLS; CDR2 reads YYNGEE. CDR3 size: 14 residues. Produced via immunoSEQ multiplex PCR; TCRdb's table is partial and in-frame only. There are some 130,000 clones in the sample; 75% to 90% occur only once, and 4.1% lies in the top ten. Study-level results: Spike-wide coverage was observed for vaccine-associated CD4 TCRs, with dominant responses at 160-218 and 743-854. Unmutated variant regions reportedly attract nearly half of all spike-specific TCRs.

With respect to this clone: Its antigen remains unknown.

Sample: peripheral blood, taken on day 0 of AZD1222 vaccination. The sequence derives from an adult in good health. J is TRBJ2-5 and V is TRBV9; TRBD1 matches at 8 bases. CDR3 loop: CASSARTGTETQYF. CDR3 nucleotide sequence: TGTGCCAGCAGCGCCCGGACAGGGACCGAGACCCAGTACTTC.